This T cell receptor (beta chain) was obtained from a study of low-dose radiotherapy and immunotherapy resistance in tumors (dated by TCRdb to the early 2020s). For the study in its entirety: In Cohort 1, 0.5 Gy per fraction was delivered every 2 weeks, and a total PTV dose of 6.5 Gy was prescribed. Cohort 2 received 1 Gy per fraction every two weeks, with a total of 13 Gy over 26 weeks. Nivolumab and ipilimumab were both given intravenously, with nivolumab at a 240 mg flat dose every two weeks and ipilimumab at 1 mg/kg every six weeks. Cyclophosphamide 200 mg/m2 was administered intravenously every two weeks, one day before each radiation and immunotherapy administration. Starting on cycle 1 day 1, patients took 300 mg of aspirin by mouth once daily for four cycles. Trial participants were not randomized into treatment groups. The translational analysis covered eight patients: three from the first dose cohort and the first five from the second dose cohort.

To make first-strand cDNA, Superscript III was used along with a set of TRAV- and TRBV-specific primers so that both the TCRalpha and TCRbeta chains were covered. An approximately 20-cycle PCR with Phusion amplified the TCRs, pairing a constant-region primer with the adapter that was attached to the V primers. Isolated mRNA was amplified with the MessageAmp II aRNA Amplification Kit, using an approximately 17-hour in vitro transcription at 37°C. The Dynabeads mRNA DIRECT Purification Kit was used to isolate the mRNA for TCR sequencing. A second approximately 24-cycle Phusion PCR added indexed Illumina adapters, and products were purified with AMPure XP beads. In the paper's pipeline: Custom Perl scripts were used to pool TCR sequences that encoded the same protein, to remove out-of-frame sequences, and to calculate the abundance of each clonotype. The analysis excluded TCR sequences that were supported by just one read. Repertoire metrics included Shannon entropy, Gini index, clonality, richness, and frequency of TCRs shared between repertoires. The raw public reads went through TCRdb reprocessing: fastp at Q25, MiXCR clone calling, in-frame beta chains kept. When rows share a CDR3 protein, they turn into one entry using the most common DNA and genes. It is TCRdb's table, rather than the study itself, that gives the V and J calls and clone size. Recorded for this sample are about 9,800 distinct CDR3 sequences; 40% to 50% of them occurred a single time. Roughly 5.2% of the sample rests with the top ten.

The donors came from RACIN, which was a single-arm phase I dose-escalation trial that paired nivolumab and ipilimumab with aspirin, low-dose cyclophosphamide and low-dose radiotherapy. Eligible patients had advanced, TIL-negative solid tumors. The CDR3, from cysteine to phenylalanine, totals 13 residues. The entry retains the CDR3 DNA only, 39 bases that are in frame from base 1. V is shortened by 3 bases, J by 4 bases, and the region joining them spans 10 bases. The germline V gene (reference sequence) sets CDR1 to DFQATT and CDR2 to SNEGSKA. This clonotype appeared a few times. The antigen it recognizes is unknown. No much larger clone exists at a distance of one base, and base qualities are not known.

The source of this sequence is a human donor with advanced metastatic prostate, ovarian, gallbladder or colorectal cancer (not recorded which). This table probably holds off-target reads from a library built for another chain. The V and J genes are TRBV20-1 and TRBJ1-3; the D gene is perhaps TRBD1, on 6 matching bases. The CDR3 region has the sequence CSARGALGNTIYF. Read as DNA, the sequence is TGCAGTGCTAGGGGGGCCCTCGGAAACACCATATATTTT.